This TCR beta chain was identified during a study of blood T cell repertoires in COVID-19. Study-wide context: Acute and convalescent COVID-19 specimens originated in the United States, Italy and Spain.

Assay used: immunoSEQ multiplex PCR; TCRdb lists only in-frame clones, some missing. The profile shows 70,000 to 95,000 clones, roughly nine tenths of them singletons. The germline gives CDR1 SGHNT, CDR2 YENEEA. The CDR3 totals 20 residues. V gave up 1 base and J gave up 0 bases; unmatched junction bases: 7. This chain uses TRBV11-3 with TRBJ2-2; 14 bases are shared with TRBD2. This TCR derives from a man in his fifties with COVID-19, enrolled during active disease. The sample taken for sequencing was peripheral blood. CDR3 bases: TGTGCCAGCAGCTTAGGGGTCCGGACTAGCGGGAGGACGAACACCGGGGAGCTGTTTTTT. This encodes CASSLGVRTSGRTNTGELFF. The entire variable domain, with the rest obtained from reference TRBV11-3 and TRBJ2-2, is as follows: EAGVVQSPRYKIIEKKQPVAFWCNPISGHNTLYWYLQNLGQGPELLIRYENEEAVDDSQLPKDRFSAERLKGVDSTLKIQPAELGDSAVYLCASSLGVRTSGRTNTGELFFGEGSRLTVL.